This passage covers 2 T cell receptor beta chains from one sample sequenced in a study of response to subunit inactivated influenza vaccine. Via MiXCR, TCRdb re-called the RT-PCR reads, giving one row per CDR3 protein. The sample holds about 520,000 distinct CDR3 sequences, approximately 6.9% seen once. This specimen was PBMCs from blood, taken around 25 months after vaccination. The receptors shown here come from a man aged 45-69 years who received an inactivated influenza vaccine.

This clonotype was counted only a few times. The rearrangement joins TRBV20-1 to TRBJ2-1; no definite D call. CDR3 length: 14 residues. Per the germline V gene, CDR1 is DFQATT and CDR2 is SNEGSKA (reference sequence). For the CDR3, the DNA is TGCAGCGCCCTCGTGGTAGGATCCTACAATGAGCAGTTCTTC. Its translation: CSALVVGSYNEQFF.

This clonotype was observed a handful of times. The J gene is TRBJ2-7, the V gene TRBV5-6; D is perhaps TRBD1 (5 bases). This CDR3 is 14 amino acids long. CDR1 is SGHDT and CDR2 is YYEEEE in the germline V gene. V lost 2 bases and J 5 bases, leaving 14 bases between the germline ends. CDR3 nucleotide sequence: TGTGCCAGCAGCTTATTCCAGGGAAACAACGAGCAGTACTTC. Encoded protein: CASSLFQGNNEQYF.